Sequencing of this TCR beta chain was carried out in a study of blood T cell repertoires in COVID-19. Here immunoSEQ multiplex PCR was the method, and the copy in TCRdb shows in-frame clones only, minus some. The data contain 60,000 to 75,000 clones, approximately 79% of them singletons. This clone was seen a handful of times. Per the germline V gene, CDR1 is LNHNV and CDR2 is YYDKDF (reference sequence). V was cut by 5 bases and J by 0 bases, with 13 bases left in between. The length of the CDR3 is 15 residues. The sequenced sample was peripheral blood. The TCR sequence derives from a woman aged 45-65 years with acute or convalescent COVID-19. The chain recombines TRBV15 with TRBJ1-2, with D possibly TRBD1 on 6 matching bases. As DNA, the CDR3 is TGTGCCACCAGCCTTGACAGGCTAACTAACTATGGCTACACCTTC. Protein: CATSLDRLTNYGYTF.